This T cell receptor beta chain is from a study of CD8 T cells in ankylosing spondylitis. Preparation of TCR beta libraries was done by quantitative 5'-RACE with molecular barcodes. MiXCR, applied by TCRdb to the 5' RACE reads, yields one record per CDR3 protein. The table lists 350,000 to 550,000 distinct CDR3 sequences, around 26% of them singletons. The CDR3 length is 13 residues. V dropped 0 bases and J dropped 9 bases, with 9 bases sitting between them. Per the germline V gene, CDR1 is LGHNA and CDR2 is YNFKEQ. The study, taken as a whole, reports: Several of the motif variants were reported before in synovial fluid and blood from reactive arthritis. A motif in TCR beta, a set of about eight highly homologous variants, appeared characteristic of ankylosing spondylitis blood. Those disease-linked clones were CD8+; they were also relatively rare in peripheral blood.

This clonotype was counted at least ten times. What it binds is unknown. The chain recombines TRBV4-2 with TRBJ2-1; unclear D gene. Material for sequencing was blood, either unsorted or a sorted T cell fraction (not recorded which). This receptor was obtained from a male donor with ankylosing spondylitis. The CDR3, as DNA: TGTGCCAGCAGCCAAGATTTGGCGAGTGAGCAGTTCTTC. Its protein product is CASSQDLASEQFF.